This TCR beta chain was identified in a study of T cell responses to AZD1222 COVID-19 vaccine. Study-level findings and limits: Donors were largely white British and mainly female; clonal diversity was possibly underestimated.

The data were produced by immunoSEQ multiplex PCR, yet TCRdb's version contains in-frame clones alone and is incomplete. Of 50,000 or so clones in the sample, 75% to 90% were seen once. Worth noting for this clone: As yet, its antigen is unknown.

The CDR3 is made up of 14 amino acids. Per the germline V gene, CDR1 is SEHNR and CDR2 is FQNEAQ (reference sequence). Trimming left V 1 base short and J 9 bases short, with 10 bases between. This TCR was sampled from an adult who received the AZD1222 COVID-19 vaccine. The gene calls are TRBV7-9 and TRBJ1-6, with D possibly TRBD1 on 5 matching bases. Source: peripheral blood, taken 28 days after the second AZD1222 dose. Written as DNA, the CDR3 is TGTGCCAGCAGCTTAGACAGGACGATTTCACCCCTCCACTTT. Protein: CASSLDRTISPLHF.